This entry lists 12 T cell receptor beta chains sequenced from one sample in a study of control samples from healthy donors and cancer patients. Libraries were prepared by immunoSEQ multiplex PCR; TCRdb keeps only in-frame clonotypes and omits some of them. The table records 130,000 to 150,000 clones, approximately 91% of them present only once. The sample was blood. The receptors come from a woman in her thirties in good health.

The chain employs TRBV3-1 (or the pseudogene TRBV3-2) and TRBJ1-1, with D possibly being TRBD1 (6 bases). Per the germline V gene, CDR1 is LGHDT and CDR2 is YNNKEL (reference sequence). Trimming cost V 4 bases and J 5 bases, with 17 bases left between them. The CDR3 spans 15 residues. As DNA, the CDR3 is TGTGCCAGCAGCCCAGACATTACAGGGACTACTGAAGCTTTCTTT. It translates to CASSPDITGTTEAFF.

V usage is TRBV30 and J usage is TRBJ1-2, with TRBD1 identical over 12 bases. Unmatched junction bases numbered 11, after V lost 7 bases and J lost 8 bases. The CDR3 is made up of 14 amino acids. Germline V gene sequence: CDR1 GTSNPN, CDR2 SVGIG (reference sequence). CDR3 nucleotides: TGTGCCTACAACCTCGGGACAGGGGGCCGGGGCTACACCTTC. Translation: CAYNLGTGGRGYTF.

For the CDR3, the DNA is TGTGCCAGTAGTATCATTCCGGGGGACAGCTATAATTCACCCCTCCACTTT. This gives the protein CASSIIPGDSYNSPLHF. The chain has TRBV19 and TRBJ1-6, with 7 bases matching TRBD1. The V segment lost 3 bases and the J segment 3 bases; nucleotides outside the gene matches: 8. Germline CDR1 and CDR2: LNHDA and SQIVND (reference sequence). The CDR3 sequence is 17 residues long.

J is TRBJ1-3 and V is TRBV14; 9 bases map to TRBD1. The J segment lost 5 bases and the V segment lost 4 bases, leaving 15 bases of the junction unmatched. This CDR3 is 18 amino acids long. CDR1 SGHDN and CDR2 FVKESK come from the germline V gene. The CDR3 sequence is CASSPADRGSLSRNTIYF. DNA for the CDR3: TGTGCCAGCAGCCCGGCGGACAGGGGCTCTCTTTCTAGAAACACCATATATTTT.

The chain is built from TRBV11-2 and TRBJ2-7; TRBD2 agrees at 7 bases. Germline loops: CDR1 SGHAT, CDR2 FQNNGV. CDR3 length equals 14 residues. V shed 3 bases, J shed 2 bases, and the junction held 4 bases outside the gene matches. CDR3 nucleotides: TGTGCCAGCAGCTTCCCTAGCGGACCCTACGAGCAGTACTTC. It encodes CASSFPSGPYEQYF.

This clone was detected only once. The rearrangement joins TRBV7-8 to TRBJ1-1; D is perhaps TRBD1 (5 bases). The CDR3 length is 14 residues. Germline CDR1 SGHVS, CDR2 FQNEAQ. The V end was cut by 5 bases, the J end by 1 base, with 11 bases between. In DNA form, the CDR3 reads TGTGCCAGCAGCACAGGTCCGGAGAACACTGAAGCTTTCTTT. It specifies CASSTGPENTEAFF.

The chain is built from TRBV19 and TRBJ2-5; D unclear. Trimming removed 3 bases at V and 2 bases at J, with 7 bases between. Germline CDR1 and CDR2: LNHDA and SQIVND (reference sequence). CDR3 length: 13 residues. The CDR3 sequence: CASSIGQQETQYF. The CDR3 bases are TGTGCCAGTAGTATCGGTCAACAAGAGACCCAGTACTTC.

The chain employs TRBV7-2 and TRBJ1-5; D call uncertain. The CDR3 is 15 amino acids. With 2 bases removed from V and 3 bases from J, the gap between germline ends came to 11 bases. Germline values: CDR1 SGHTA, CDR2 FQGNSA. The CDR3 DNA follows: TGTGCCAGCAGCTTAAGGTTGTCAGACAATCAGCCCCAGCATTTT. Residues: CASSLRLSDNQPQHF.

The CDR3 nucleotides are TGCGCCAGCACAGACACGCTCGGCACTGAAGCTTTCTTT. It is translated as CASTDTLGTEAFF. The chain couples TRBV10-1 to TRBJ1-1, with no clear D. Germline lookup yields CDR1 WNHNN and CDR2 SYGVQD (reference sequence). The CDR3 consists of 13 residues. V lost 7 bases to trimming and J lost 4 bases, with 13 bases between them.

This clone is classed as large. The rearrangement uses TRBV27 and TRBJ2-5; tentative D call: TRBD2 (7 bases). Trimming removed 8 bases from V and 0 bases from J, with 28 bases in between. The CDR3 has 19 amino acids. From germline, CDR1 is MNHEY and CDR2 SMNVEV (reference sequence). The CDR3 DNA is TGTGCCAGCGCAAAGGGGGGAGGGGACCAGAACCCGTACCAAGAGACCCAGTACTTC. Protein sequence: CASAKGGGDQNPYQETQYF.

V and J are TRBV13 and TRBJ2-7; 12 nucleotides agree with TRBD2. CDR3 length equals 16 residues. Per germline, CDR1 PRHDT and CDR2 FYEKMQ (reference sequence). Trimming removed 5 bases from V and 0 bases from J; junction bases left unmatched: 5. CDR3 protein: CASSPGLAGSSYEQYF. The CDR3 nucleotides are TGTGCCAGCAGCCCCGGACTAGCGGGGAGCTCCTACGAGCAGTACTTC.

The rearrangement joins TRBV29-1 to TRBJ2-7; D gene unclear. Germline CDR1 and CDR2: SQVTM and ANQGSEA. Trimming took 7 bases from V and 2 from J, leaving 9 bases between them. There are 11 residues in the CDR3. CDR3: CSAAETYEQYF. The CDR3 nucleotides are TGCAGCGCCGCGGAGACCTACGAGCAGTACTTC.